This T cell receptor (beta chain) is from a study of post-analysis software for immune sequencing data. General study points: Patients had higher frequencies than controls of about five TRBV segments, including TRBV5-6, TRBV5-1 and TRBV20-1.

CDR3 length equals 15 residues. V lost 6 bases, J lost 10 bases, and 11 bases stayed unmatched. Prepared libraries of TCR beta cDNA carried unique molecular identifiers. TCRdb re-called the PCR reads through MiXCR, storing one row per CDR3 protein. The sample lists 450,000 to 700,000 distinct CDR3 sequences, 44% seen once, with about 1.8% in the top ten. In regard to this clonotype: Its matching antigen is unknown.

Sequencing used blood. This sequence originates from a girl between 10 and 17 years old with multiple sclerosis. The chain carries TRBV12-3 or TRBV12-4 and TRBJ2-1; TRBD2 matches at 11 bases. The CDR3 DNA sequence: TGTGCCAGCAGACTAGCGGGAGCCGGGTCCTACGAGCAGTTCTTC. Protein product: CASRLAGAGSYEQFF.